These T cell receptor beta chains were read from a single sample in a study of cytomegalovirus exposure and HLA in healthy donors. Data came from immunoSEQ multiplex PCR; TCRdb stores just in-frame clones and leaves some out. Among under 250,000 clones listed, about 81% were seen once. Sequencing used PBMCs. Receptors originate from a woman in her twenties or thirties in good health and CMV-seronegative. Both conserved end residues are part of each CDR3. Each record gives: V gene, J gene, D gene, clone size, CDR3 DNA, CDR3 protein. A D gene is named only where the DNA matches it firmly. The size entry is marked missing in some rows and otherwise reads once, few, many or a size class.

>TRBV28|TRBJ2-7|-|-
TGTGCCAGCCGCCCGAACTGGGGGACACCCTCCTACGAGCAGTACTTC
CASRPNWGTPSYEQYF
>TRBV23-1|TRBJ1-1|TRBD1|few
TGCGCCAGCAGTCAATACAGGGGCAGTCTGAACACTGAAGCTTTCTTT
CASSQYRGSLNTEAFF
>TRBV30|TRBJ2-7|-|-
TGTGCCTGGAGTGGCGGCGAAGTAGGCTACGAGCAGTACTTC
CAWSGGEVGYEQYF
>TRBV10-1|TRBJ1-6|TRBD1|once
TGCGCTAAGATGGTTCGGGTAGACAGGGGGCAAAATACTGGTAATTCACCCCTCCACTTT
CAKMVRVDRGQNTGNSPLHF
>TRBV5-1|TRBJ1-1|-|-
TGCGCCAGCAGAATGGAACAGGTTCGCACTGAAGCTTTCTTT
CASRMEQVRTEAFF
>TRBV7-9|TRBJ1-4|-|once
TGTGCCAGCAGCTTAGTTGGAGGGCTTAATGAAAAACTGTTTTTT
CASSLVGGLNEKLFF
>TRBV9|TRBJ2-5|TRBD1|once
TGTGCCAGCAGCGGGGACAGCCAAGAGACCCAGTACTTC
CASSGDSQETQYF
>TRBV29-1|TRBJ2-1|TRBD1|-
TGCAGCGTTGGAGGTGACAGGGGGCTCGAGGTGTTCTTC
CSVGGDRGLEVFF
>TRBV30|TRBJ2-6|-|-
TGTGCCTGGAGACATTACTCTGGGGCCAACGTCCTGACTTTC
CAWRHYSGANVLTF
>TRBV2|TRBJ2-5|TRBD1|-
TGTGCCAGCAGTGAGGACAGGTACCCCCAAGAGACCCAGTACTTC
CASSEDRYPQETQYF
>TRBV28|TRBJ2-7|TRBD1|once
TGTGCCAGCAGTTCTCGAGACAGGGCGTACGAGCAGTACTTC
CASSSRDRAYEQYF
>TRBV14|TRBJ2-7|-|-
TGTGCCAGCAGTTACAGAGCCTACGAGCAGTACTTC
CASSYRAYEQYF
>TRBV5-6|TRBJ2-7|TRBD2|-
TGTGCCAGCAGCCCCTTACTAGCGGGAGTGATGGTCGAGCAGTACTTC
CASSPLLAGVMVEQYF
>TRBV7-9|TRBJ2-7|TRBD2|-
TGTGCCAGCAGCTCTTCCCGAACCGGGACTAGCGGGCCCTACGAGCAGTACTTC
CASSSSRTGTSGPYEQYF